This is a list of T cell receptor beta chains from one sample in a study of blood T cell repertoires in COVID-19. Here immunoSEQ multiplex PCR was the method, and the copy in TCRdb shows in-frame clones only, minus some. The table records roughly 180,000 clones, around three quarters of them present only once. The sequenced material came from peripheral blood. The receptors shown here come from a man aged 60 to 75 with active or convalescent COVID-19. The CDR3 runs from the conserved cysteine through the conserved F or W. D genes are given only for firm matches. Size is stated for part of the rows, as once, few or many counts, or as a class when the clone is expanded.

CDR3 length	D gene	clone size	J gene	V gene	CDR3 protein	CDR3 DNA
13	NA	NA	TRBJ2-7	TRBV9	CASSVGEDREQYF	TGTGCCAGCAGCGTAGGCGAGGATCGCGAGCAGTACTTC
11	NA	few	TRBJ2-1	TRBV6-5	CASRSRQEQFF	TGTGCCAGCAGATCCAGACAGGAGCAGTTCTTC
12	NA	NA	TRBJ1-1	TRBV9	CASSVVAGEAFF	TGTGCCAGCAGCGTAGTGGCAGGTGAGGCTTTCTTT
12	NA	few	TRBJ1-1	TRBV7-9	CASTAGNTEAFF	TGTGCCAGCACCGCGGGAAACACTGAAGCTTTCTTT
12	TRBD1	NA	TRBJ1-2	TRBV5-5	CASTPGGYGYTF	TGTGCCAGCACCCCAGGGGGGTATGGCTACACCTTC
19	TRBD2	NA	TRBJ2-3	TRBV7-2	CASSLRLGGRSSGTDTQYF	TGTGCCAGCAGCCTCCGATTGGGCGGGAGGTCATCCGGCACAGATACGCAGTATTTT
13	NA	NA	TRBJ2-7	TRBV10-3	CANRPSDSYEQYF	TGTGCCAACCGCCCTAGCGACTCCTACGAGCAGTACTTC
15	TRBD2	NA	TRBJ2-1	TRBV6-5	CASRTLAGGLNEQFF	TGTGCCAGCAGGACATTAGCGGGAGGGCTCAATGAGCAGTTCTTC
12	NA	NA	TRBJ1-2	TRBV28	CAISSSRNGYTF	TGTGCCATTTCAAGTTCGAGGAATGGCTACACCTTC
14	NA	NA	TRBJ1-2	TRBV3-1/TRBV3-2	CASSQAGVGVGYTF	TGTGCCAGCAGCCAAGCGGGGGTAGGGGTTGGCTACACCTTC
13	TRBD1	few	TRBJ1-2	TRBV18	CASSPDRDYGYTF	TGTGCCAGCTCTCCGGACAGGGACTATGGCTACACCTTC
12	TRBD2	NA	TRBJ2-1	TRBV30	CAWTPGGNEQFF	TGTGCCTGGACCCCCGGGGGGAATGAGCAGTTCTTC
15	NA	NA	TRBJ2-7	TRBV7-8	CASSTRGGPSYEQYF	TGTGCCAGCAGCACAAGGGGGGGTCCCTCCTACGAGCAGTACTTC
13	NA	NA	TRBJ2-7	TRBV4-1	CASSQDVARDPYF	TGCGCCAGCAGCCAAGACGTGGCGCGGGATCCGTACTTC
11	NA	NA	TRBJ2-7	TRBV6-5	CASGRGDEQYF	TGTGCCAGCGGCAGGGGAGACGAGCAGTACTTC
15	NA	NA	TRBJ1-5	TRBV7-2	CASSRGGRGNQPQHF	TGTGCCAGCAGCCGCGGGGGCCGGGGCAATCAGCCCCAGCATTTT
17	NA	NA	TRBJ1-4	TRBV27	CASSLLGFGATNEKLFF	TGTGCCAGCAGTTTACTGGGCTTCGGGGCAACTAATGAAAAACTGTTTTTT
15	TRBD1	NA	TRBJ2-7	TRBV7-6	CASSLDGQVPYEQYF	TGTGCCAGCAGCTTAGACGGACAGGTACCCTACGAGCAGTACTTC
14	NA	NA	TRBJ2-3	TRBV6-1	CASSDLRGGDTQYF	TGTGCCAGCAGTGACCTTCGGGGTGGCGATACGCAGTATTTT
15	NA	NA	TRBJ1-5	TRBV6-7	CASTRGTSRGQPQHF	TGTGCCAGCACCAGAGGGACTTCTAGGGGTCAGCCCCAGCATTTT
15	TRBD2	NA	TRBJ2-2	TRBV19	CASSLLAAGGGELFF	TGTGCCAGTAGCCTACTAGCGGCCGGCGGCGGGGAGCTGTTTTTT
15	NA	NA	TRBJ2-1	TRBV19	CASSSVERTYNEQFF	TGTGCCAGTAGCAGCGTGGAGCGAACCTACAATGAGCAGTTCTTC
15	TRBD1	NA	TRBJ2-3	TRBV5-4	CACSFGTGYPDTQYF	TGTGCCTGTAGTTTTGGGACAGGGTACCCAGATACGCAGTATTTT
15	TRBD2	NA	TRBJ2-1	TRBV5-1	CASSAGLAAGNEQFF	TGCGCCAGCAGCGCCGGACTAGCGGCTGGGAATGAGCAGTTCTTC
17	TRBD2	few	TRBJ2-3	TRBV11-3	CASSFPKREGRTDTQYF	TGTGCCAGCAGCTTCCCCAAGCGGGAGGGCCGAACAGATACGCAGTATTTT
15	TRBD2	NA	TRBJ2-5	TRBV2	CASSGLAGDGETQYF	TGTGCCAGCAGTGGACTAGCGGGAGACGGTGAGACCCAGTACTTC
10	NA	NA	TRBJ2-7	TRBV20-1	CSARRGEQYF	TGCAGTGCTAGGAGAGGCGAGCAGTACTTC
15	TRBD1	few	TRBJ1-6	TRBV2	CASSEDRGYNSPLHF	TGTGCCAGCAGTGAAGACAGGGGGTATAATTCACCCCTCCACTTT
14	NA	NA	TRBJ2-7	TRBV5-1	CASSLASPLYEQYF	TGCGCCAGCAGCTTGGCGAGCCCGCTATACGAGCAGTACTTC
12	NA	NA	TRBJ2-7	TRBV5-5	CASSYDNYEQYF	TGTGCCAGCAGTTACGACAACTACGAGCAGTACTTC
15	NA	many	TRBJ2-3	TRBV6-5	CASSYSSQDDYTQYF	TGTGCCAGCAGTTACTCGAGTCAAGACGACTATACGCAGTATTTT
14	NA	NA	TRBJ1-2	TRBV5-1	CASSLENGGYGYTF	TGCGCCAGCAGCTTGGAAAACGGCGGGTATGGCTACACCTTC
13	TRBD1	NA	TRBJ2-7	TRBV12-5	CASGWTGGYEQYF	TGTGCTAGTGGTTGGACAGGGGGCTACGAGCAGTACTTC
14	TRBD1	NA	TRBJ2-7	TRBV7-2	CASSFGTVLGEQYF	TGTGCCAGCAGCTTTGGGACAGTCCTGGGGGAGCAGTACTTC
14	TRBD2	NA	TRBJ2-7	TRBV9	CASSVGGTTYEQYF	TGTGCCAGCAGCGTAGGGGGGACTACCTACGAGCAGTACTTC
15	NA	NA	TRBJ2-7	TRBV11-2	CASSALGENPYEQYF	TGTGCCAGCAGCGCCCTAGGGGAAAACCCCTACGAGCAGTACTTC
18	NA	NA	TRBJ2-7	TRBV15	CATSRDYSGWGRDYEQYF	TGTGCCACCAGCAGAGATTATTCCGGGTGGGGCAGAGACTACGAGCAGTACTTC
13	NA	NA	TRBJ2-3	TRBV5-1	CASRPRVTDTQYF	TGCGCCAGCAGGCCCCGGGTCACAGATACGCAGTATTTT
16	TRBD1	NA	TRBJ2-1	TRBV4-3	CASSQPGQGADNEQFF	TGCGCCAGCAGCCAACCGGGACAGGGGGCGGACAATGAGCAGTTCTTC
14	NA	NA	TRBJ2-7	TRBV3-1/TRBV3-2	CASSQVKARGEQYF	TGTGCCAGCAGCCAAGTTAAGGCTAGGGGCGAGCAGTACTTC
14	NA	NA	TRBJ1-5	TRBV25-1	CASRGAGGLQPQHF	TGTGCCAGCCGCGGAGCTGGGGGCCTTCAGCCCCAGCATTTT
13	NA	once	TRBJ1-1	TRBV29-1	CSAWAGMNTEAFF	TGCAGCGCATGGGCGGGGATGAACACTGAAGCTTTCTTT
17	NA	NA	TRBJ2-1	TRBV21-1	CASSKVLEGGSYNEQFF	TGTGCCAGCAGCAAAGTATTAGAGGGGGGGTCCTACAATGAGCAGTTCTTC
14	NA	NA	TRBJ2-7	TRBV7-9	CASSPGGAGWEQYF	TGTGCCAGCAGCCCCGGAGGGGCGGGTTGGGAGCAGTACTTC
15	TRBD2	NA	TRBJ2-7	TRBV29-1	CSVEGSQRDFYEQYF	TGCAGCGTTGAAGGATCCCAGCGGGATTTCTACGAGCAGTACTTC
14	NA	few	TRBJ1-2	TRBV6-2/TRBV6-3	CASSYSLGLYGYTF	TGTGCCAGCAGTTACTCTCTGGGACTCTATGGCTACACCTTC
13	NA	NA	TRBJ2-1	TRBV5-1	CASSLPSPGEQFF	TGCGCCAGCAGCTTGCCGTCACCAGGTGAGCAGTTCTTC
11	NA	NA	TRBJ2-3	TRBV20-1	CSAHLSDTQYF	TGCAGTGCCCACCTATCAGATACGCAGTATTTT
16	TRBD2	few	TRBJ2-7	TRBV4-1	CASSQDAPLAGYEQYF	TGCGCCAGCAGCCAAGACGCGCCCTTAGCGGGCTACGAGCAGTACTTC
15	TRBD2	few	TRBJ2-1	TRBV5-1	CASSLDGAGENEQFF	TGCGCCAGCAGCTTGGACGGAGCGGGAGAGAATGAGCAGTTCTTC
14	NA	NA	TRBJ2-5	TRBV5-6	CASSFLTGRETQYF	TGTGCCAGCAGCTTTTTGACAGGGAGGGAGACCCAGTACTTC
13	NA	once	TRBJ1-4	TRBV30	CAWSQGTNEKLFF	TGTGCCTGGAGTCAGGGAACTAATGAAAAACTGTTTTTT